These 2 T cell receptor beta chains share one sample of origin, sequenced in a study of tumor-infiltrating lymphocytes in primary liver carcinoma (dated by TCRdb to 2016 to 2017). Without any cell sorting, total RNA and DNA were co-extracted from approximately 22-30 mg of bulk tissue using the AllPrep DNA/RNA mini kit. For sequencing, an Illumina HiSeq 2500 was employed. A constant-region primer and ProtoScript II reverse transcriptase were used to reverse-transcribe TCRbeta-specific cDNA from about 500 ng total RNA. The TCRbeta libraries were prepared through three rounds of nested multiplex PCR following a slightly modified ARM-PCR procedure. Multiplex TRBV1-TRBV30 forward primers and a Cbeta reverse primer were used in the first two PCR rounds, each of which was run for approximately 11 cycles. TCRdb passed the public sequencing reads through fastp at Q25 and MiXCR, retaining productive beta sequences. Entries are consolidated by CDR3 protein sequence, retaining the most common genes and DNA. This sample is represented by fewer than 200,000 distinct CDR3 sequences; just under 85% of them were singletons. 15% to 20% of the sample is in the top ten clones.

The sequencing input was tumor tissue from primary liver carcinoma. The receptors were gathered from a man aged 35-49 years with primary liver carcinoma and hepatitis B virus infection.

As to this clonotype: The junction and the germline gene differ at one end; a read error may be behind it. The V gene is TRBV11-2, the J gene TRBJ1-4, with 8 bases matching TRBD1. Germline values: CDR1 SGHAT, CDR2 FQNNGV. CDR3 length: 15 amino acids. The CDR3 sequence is CASNLDPTGVEIQFF. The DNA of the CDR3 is TGTGCCAGCAACTTAGACCCGACAGGGGTTGAAATACAGTTTTTT.

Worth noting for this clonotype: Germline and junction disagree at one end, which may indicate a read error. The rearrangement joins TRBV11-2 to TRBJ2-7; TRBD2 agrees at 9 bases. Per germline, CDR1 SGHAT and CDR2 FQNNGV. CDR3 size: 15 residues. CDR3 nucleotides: TGTGCCAGCAGCTCGATAGCGGGAGCGAGCCTCGAGCAGTATTTC. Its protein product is CASSSIAGASLEQYF.